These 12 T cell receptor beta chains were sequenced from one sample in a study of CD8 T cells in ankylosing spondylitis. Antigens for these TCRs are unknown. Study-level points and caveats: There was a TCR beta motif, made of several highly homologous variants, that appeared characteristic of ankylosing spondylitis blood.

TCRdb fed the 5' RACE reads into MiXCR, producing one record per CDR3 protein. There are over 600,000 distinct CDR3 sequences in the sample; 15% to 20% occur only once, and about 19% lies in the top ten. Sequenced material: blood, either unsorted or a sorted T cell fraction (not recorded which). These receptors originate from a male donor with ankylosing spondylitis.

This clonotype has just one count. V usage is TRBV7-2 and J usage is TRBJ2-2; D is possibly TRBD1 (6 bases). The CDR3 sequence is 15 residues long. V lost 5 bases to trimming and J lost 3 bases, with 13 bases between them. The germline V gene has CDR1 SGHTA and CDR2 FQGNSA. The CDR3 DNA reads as TGTGCCAGCAGCGGACGACAGGTTTACACCGGGGAGCTGTTTTTT. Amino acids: CASSGRQVYTGELFF.

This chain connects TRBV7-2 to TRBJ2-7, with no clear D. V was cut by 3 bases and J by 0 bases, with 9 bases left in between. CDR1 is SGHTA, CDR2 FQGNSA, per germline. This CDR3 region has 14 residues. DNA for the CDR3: TGTGCCAGCAGCTTCGCAGATGACTCCTACGAGCAGTACTTC. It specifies CASSFADDSYEQYF.

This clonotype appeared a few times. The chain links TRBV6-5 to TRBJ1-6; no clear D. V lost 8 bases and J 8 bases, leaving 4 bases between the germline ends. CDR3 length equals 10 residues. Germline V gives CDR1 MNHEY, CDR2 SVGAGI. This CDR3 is CASGDSPLHF. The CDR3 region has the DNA TGTGCCAGCGGGGATTCACCCCTCCACTTT.

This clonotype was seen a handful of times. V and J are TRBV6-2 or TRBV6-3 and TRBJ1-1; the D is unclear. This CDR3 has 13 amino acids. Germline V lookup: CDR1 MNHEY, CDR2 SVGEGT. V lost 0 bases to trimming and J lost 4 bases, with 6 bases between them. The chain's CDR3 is CASSYSIATEAFF. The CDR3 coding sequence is TGTGCCAGCAGTTACTCGATCGCCACTGAAGCTTTCTTT.

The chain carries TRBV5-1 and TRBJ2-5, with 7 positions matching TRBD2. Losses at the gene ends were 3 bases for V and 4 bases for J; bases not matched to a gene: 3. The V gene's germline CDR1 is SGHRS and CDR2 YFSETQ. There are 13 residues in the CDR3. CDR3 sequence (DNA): TGCGCCAGCAGCTCAGCTAGCGGAGAGACCCAGTACTTC. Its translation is CASSSASGETQYF.

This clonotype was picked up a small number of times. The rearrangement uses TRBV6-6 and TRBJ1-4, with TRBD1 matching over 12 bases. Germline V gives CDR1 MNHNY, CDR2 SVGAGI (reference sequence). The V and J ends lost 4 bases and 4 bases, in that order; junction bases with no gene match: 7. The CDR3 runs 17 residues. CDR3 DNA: TGTGCCAGCAGTTCCTCGGGACAGGGGGCTGATAATGAAAAACTGTTTTTT. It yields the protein CASSSSGQGADNEKLFF.

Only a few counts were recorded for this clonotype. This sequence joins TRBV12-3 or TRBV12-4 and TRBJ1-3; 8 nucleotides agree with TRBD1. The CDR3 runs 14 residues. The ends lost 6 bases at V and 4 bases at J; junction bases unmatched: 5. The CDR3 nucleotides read TGTGCCAGCAGGAGGACAGGGCTAGGAAACACCATATATTTT. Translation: CASRRTGLGNTIYF.

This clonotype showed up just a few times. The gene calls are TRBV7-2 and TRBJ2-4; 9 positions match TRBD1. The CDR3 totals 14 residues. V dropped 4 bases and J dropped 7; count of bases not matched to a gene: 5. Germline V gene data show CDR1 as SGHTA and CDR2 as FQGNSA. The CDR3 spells CASSYGTGWNIQYF. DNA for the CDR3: TGTGCCAGCAGCTACGGGACAGGGTGGAACATTCAGTACTTC.

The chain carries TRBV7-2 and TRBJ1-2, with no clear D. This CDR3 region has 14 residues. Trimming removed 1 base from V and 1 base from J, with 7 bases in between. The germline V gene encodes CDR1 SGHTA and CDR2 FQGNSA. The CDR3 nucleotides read TGTGCCAGCAGCTTAGGACGGATTAACTATGGCTACACCTTC. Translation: CASSLGRINYGYTF. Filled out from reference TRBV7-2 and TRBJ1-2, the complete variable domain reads GAGVSQSPSNKVTEKGKDVELRCDPISGHTALYWYRQSLGQGLEFLIYFQGNSAPDKSGLPSDRFSAERTGGSVSTLTIQRTQQEDSAVYLCASSLGRINYGYTFGSGTRLTVV.

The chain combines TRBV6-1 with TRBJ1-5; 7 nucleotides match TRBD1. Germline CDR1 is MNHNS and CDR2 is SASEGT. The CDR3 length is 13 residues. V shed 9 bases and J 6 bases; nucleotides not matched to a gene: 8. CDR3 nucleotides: TGTGCCAGTGACGACAGGGTACTTCAGCCCCAGCATTTT. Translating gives CASDDRVLQPQHF.

CDR3 DNA: TGCGCCAGCAGCTTTAGCGGGAGGAAGTTGGACATTCAGTACTTC. Amino acid sequence: CASSFSGRKLDIQYF. This chain uses TRBV5-1 with TRBJ2-4, with 10 nucleotides matching TRBD2. The CDR3 has 15 amino acids. CDR1 is SGHRS and CDR2 is YFSETQ in the germline V gene. V shed 2 bases, J shed 8 bases, and the junction held 7 bases outside the gene matches.

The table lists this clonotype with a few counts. CDR3: CASSTTRGSCYF. DNA for the CDR3: TGTGCCAGCAGCACTACTAGAGGTAGTTGCTATTTT. The rearrangement joins TRBV3-1 to TRBJ2-3; perhaps TRBD2 as D (5 bases). V was shortened by 5 bases and J by 15 bases, with 18 bases between the two germline ends. Germline loops: CDR1 LGHDT, CDR2 YNNKEL (reference sequence). The CDR3 spans 12 residues.